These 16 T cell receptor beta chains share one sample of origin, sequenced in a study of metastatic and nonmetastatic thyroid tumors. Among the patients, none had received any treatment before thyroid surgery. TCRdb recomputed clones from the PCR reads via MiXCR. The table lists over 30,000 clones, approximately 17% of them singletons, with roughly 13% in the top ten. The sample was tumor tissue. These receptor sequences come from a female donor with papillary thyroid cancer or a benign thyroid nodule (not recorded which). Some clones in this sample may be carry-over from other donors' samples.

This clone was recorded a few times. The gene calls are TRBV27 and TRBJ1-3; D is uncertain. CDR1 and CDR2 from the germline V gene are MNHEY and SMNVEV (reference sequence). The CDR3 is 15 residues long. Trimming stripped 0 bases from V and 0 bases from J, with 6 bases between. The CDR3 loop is CASSLSEDSGNTIYF. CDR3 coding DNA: TGTGCCAGCAGTTTATCAGAGGACTCTGGAAACACCATATATTTT.

Here the CDR3 reads CASTPGQGPMNTEAFF. The CDR3 DNA reads TGTGCCAGCACTCCCGGACAAGGGCCGATGAACACTGAAGCTTTCTTT. The V and J genes are TRBV11-1 and TRBJ1-1; a possible D gene is TRBD1 (5 bases). CDR3 size: 16 residues. CDR1 and CDR2 (germline): SGHAT, FQDESV (reference sequence). V was trimmed by 7 bases and J by 0 bases, leaving 18 bases between them.

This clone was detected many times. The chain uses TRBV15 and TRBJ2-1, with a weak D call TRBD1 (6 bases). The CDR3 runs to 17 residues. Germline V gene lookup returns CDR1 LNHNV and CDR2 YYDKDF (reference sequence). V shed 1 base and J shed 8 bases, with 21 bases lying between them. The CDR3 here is CATSRARGDTLYDEQFF. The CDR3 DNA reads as TGTGCCACCAGCAGAGCCCGTGGGGACACCCTTTACGATGAGCAGTTCTTC.

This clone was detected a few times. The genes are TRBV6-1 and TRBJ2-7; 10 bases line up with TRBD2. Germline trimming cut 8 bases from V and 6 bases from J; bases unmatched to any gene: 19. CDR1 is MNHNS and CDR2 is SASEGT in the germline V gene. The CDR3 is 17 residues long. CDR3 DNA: TGTGCCAGCCGGGTTGGTCCTTCGGGACTAGCGTCTCTCGAGCAGTACTTC. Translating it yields CASRVGPSGLASLEQYF.

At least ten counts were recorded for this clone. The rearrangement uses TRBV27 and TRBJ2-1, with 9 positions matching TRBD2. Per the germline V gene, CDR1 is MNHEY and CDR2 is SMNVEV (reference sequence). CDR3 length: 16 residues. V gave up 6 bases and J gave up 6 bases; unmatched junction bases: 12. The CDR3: CASRGSSGSPVNEQFF. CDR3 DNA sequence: TGTGCCAGCAGGGGAAGTAGCGGGAGTCCGGTCAATGAGCAGTTCTTC.

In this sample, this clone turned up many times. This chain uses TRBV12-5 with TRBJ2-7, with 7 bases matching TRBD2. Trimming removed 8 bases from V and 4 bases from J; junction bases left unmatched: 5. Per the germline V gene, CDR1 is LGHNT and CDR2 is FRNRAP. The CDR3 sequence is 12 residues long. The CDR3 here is CASTWGGYEQYF. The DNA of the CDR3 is TGTGCTAGTACATGGGGGGGTTACGAGCAGTACTTC.

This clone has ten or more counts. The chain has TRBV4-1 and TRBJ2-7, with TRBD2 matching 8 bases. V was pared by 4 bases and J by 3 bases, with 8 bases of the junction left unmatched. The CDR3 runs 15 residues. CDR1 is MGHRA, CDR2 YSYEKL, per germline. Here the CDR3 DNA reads TGCGCCAGCAGCCGAGGGAGCGGGAGCAGCTACGAGCAGTACTTC. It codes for CASSRGSGSSYEQYF.

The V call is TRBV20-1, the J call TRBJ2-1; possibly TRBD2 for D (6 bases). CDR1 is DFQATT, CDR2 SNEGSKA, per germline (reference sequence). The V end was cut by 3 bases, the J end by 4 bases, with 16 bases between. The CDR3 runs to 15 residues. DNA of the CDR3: TGCAGTGCTAGTCCCACCGAGGGACTTTACAATGAGCAGTTCTTC. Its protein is CSASPTEGLYNEQFF.

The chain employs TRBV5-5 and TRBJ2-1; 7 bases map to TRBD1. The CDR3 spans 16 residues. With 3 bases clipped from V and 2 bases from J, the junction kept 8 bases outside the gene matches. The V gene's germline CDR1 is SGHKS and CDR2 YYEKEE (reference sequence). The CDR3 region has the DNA TGTGCCAGCAGCTGGGTACCGACAGGGACCTACAATGAGCAGTTCTTC. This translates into CASSWVPTGTYNEQFF.

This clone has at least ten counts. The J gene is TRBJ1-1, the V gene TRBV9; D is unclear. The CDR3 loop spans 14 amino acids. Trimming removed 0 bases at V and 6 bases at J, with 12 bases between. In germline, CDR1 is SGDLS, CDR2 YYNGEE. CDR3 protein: CASSVGVVGAEAFF. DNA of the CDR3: TGTGCCAGCAGCGTAGGGGTCGTGGGCGCTGAAGCTTTCTTT.

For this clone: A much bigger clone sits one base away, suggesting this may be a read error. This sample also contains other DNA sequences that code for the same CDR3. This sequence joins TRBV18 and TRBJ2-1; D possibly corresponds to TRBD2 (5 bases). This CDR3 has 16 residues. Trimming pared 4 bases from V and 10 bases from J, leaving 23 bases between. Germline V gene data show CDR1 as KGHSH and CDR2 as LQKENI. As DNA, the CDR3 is TGTGCCAGCTCACAGCTCCCCGTTCGCGGTAGCGACGAGCAGTTCTTC. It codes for CASSQLPVRGSDEQFF.

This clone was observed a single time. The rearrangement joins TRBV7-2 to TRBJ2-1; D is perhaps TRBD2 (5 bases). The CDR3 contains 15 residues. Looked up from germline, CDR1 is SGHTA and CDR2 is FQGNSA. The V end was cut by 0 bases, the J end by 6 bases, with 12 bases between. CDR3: CASSLAGDLGNEQFF. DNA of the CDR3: TGTGCCAGCAGCTTAGCGGGAGACCTCGGCAATGAGCAGTTCTTC.

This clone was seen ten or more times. CDR3 in amino acids: CASRGQINQPQHF. The CDR3 DNA follows: TGTGCCAGTAGAGGGCAGATCAATCAGCCCCAGCATTTT. V usage is TRBV19 and J usage is TRBJ1-5; D is unresolved. Trimming stripped 6 bases from V and 3 bases from J, with 9 bases between. This CDR3 is 13 amino acids long. CDR1 and CDR2 from the germline V gene are LNHDA and SQIVND (reference sequence). Full variable domain (remainder filled in from reference TRBV19 and TRBJ1-5): DGGITQSPKYLFRKEGQNVTLSCEQNLNHDAMYWYRQDPGQGLRLIYYSQIVNDFQKGDIAEGYSVSREKKESFPLTVTSAQKNPTAFYLCASRGQINQPQHFGDGTRLSIL.

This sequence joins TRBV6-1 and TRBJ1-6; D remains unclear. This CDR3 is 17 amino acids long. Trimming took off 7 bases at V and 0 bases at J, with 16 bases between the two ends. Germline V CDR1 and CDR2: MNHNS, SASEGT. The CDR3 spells CASIPRSPSSYNSPLHF. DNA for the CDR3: TGTGCCAGCATCCCGCGGAGCCCGAGCTCCTATAATTCACCCCTCCACTTT.

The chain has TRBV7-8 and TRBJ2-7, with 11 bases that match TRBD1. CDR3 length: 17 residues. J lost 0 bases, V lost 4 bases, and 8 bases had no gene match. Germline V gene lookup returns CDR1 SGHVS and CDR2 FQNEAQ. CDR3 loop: CASSSPPGQGDSYEQYF. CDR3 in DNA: TGTGCCAGCAGCTCACCCCCGGGACAGGGGGACTCCTACGAGCAGTACTTC. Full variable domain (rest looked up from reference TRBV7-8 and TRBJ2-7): GAGVSQSPRYKVAKRGQDVALRCDPISGHVSLFWYQQALGQGPEFLTYFQNEAQLDKSGLPSDRFFAERPEGSVSTLKIQRTQQEDSAVYLCASSSPPGQGDSYEQYFGPGTRLTVT.

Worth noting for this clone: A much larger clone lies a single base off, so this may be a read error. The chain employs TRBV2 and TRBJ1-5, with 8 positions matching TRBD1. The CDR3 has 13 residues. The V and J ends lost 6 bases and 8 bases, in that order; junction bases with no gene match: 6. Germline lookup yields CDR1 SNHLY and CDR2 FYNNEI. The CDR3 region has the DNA TGTGCCAGCAGGGGACAGGTTCATGAGCCCCAGCATTTT. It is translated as CASRGQVHEPQHF.